The clone carrying this T cell receptor beta chain was recorded only once. Clones were sequenced by immunoSEQ multiplex PCR, and TCRdb holds only the in-frame ones, with some missing. This sample has about 82,000 clones, with just under 90% found just once. Researchers took blood at baseline, on cycle 4 day 1, and on cycle 7 day 1. This record belongs to a study of OX40 agonist ivuxolimab in advanced cancers. The CDR3 extends over 14 amino acids. Trimming stripped 8 bases from V and 1 base from J, with 14 bases between. Looked up from germline, CDR1 is MDHEN and CDR2 is SYDVKM. This chain joins TRBV28 and TRBJ1-1; D is unclear. The TCR was taken from an adult with an advanced solid tumor such as melanoma, head and neck, liver or kidney cancer. The sequencing here drew on CD4+ or CD8+ T cells sorted from blood, taken in a trial of the OX40 agonist ivuxolimab. CDR3 coding DNA: TGTGCCAGCGTTTTGGGAGGAGGGAACACTGAAGCTTTCTTT. Its protein product is CASVLGGGNTEAFF.